The T cell receptor beta chain under discussion was sequenced for a study of T cells in Graves' hyperthyroidism and ophthalmopathy. Hyperthyroidism was newly diagnosed in patients aged 18 to 65 (duration under 2 months). CDR1 is MDHEN, CDR2 SYDVKM, per germline. The CDR3 contains 15 residues. With 7 bases removed from V and 0 bases from J, the gap between germline ends came to 16 bases. Using RNA transcripts as the source, TCR beta CDR3 regions were amplified. The HTBI primer set served for first-round RT-PCR of the TCR CDR3. TCRdb ran MiXCR on the multiplex PCR reads and lists one entry per CDR3 protein. The data contain 700,000 or so distinct CDR3 sequences, 15% to 20% of them singletons. This clonotype was counted many times.

The sample was blood. The rearrangement joins TRBV28 to TRBJ2-7; perhaps TRBD2 as D (5 bases). The clonotype originates from a man younger than 35 with Graves' hyperthyroidism. CDR3 DNA sequence: TGTGCCAGCACCCCAATCGCGGGTCACTCCTACGAGCAGTACTTC. This translates into CASTPIAGHSYEQYF.